The clone carrying this T cell receptor (beta chain) was seen only once. These data are taken from a study of Ad26.COV2.S vaccination and SARS-CoV-2 variants. Study background: A COV1001 Ad26.COV2.S trial-arm participant provided the sample.

Profiling relied on immunoSEQ multiplex PCR, and the TCRdb table lists in-frame clones only, not all of them. The sample lists 510,000 or so clones, about 83% occurring once. Regarding treatment: around 19 received Ad26.COV2.S at low or high dose, single or two shots; about 5 received placebo; per-sample allocation not given. After the first vaccine or placebo injection, samples were drawn on day 63. Trimming left V 5 bases short and J 8 bases short, with 10 bases between. The CDR3 totals 12 residues. The germline V gene encodes CDR1 MNHEY and CDR2 SVGEGT. The chain links TRBV6-2 or TRBV6-3 to TRBJ2-1; D remains unclear. The sample in question was peripheral blood, obtained in a trial of Ad26.COV2.S vaccine versus placebo. The sequence derives from a person between 18 and 65 years old who received the Ad26.COV2.S COVID-19 vaccine or a placebo. The CDR3 bases are TGTGCCAGCAGTCCGACGTCCTATGAGCAGTTCTTC. Protein product: CASSPTSYEQFF.